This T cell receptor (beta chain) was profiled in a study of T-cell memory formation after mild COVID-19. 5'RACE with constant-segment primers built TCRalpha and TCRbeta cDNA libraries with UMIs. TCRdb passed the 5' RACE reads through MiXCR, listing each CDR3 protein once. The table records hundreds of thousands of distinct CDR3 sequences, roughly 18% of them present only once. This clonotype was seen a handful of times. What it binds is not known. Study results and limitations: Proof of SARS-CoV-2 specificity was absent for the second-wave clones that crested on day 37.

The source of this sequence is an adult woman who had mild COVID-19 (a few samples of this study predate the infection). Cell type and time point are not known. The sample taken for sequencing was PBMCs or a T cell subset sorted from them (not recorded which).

The DNA of the CDR3 is TGTGCCAGCAGTGAAGCGCTTAGCGGGGGGGCCAGAGAGACCCAGTACTTC. Its translation is CASSEALSGGARETQYF. The chain uses TRBV2 and TRBJ2-5, with 11 bases aligning to TRBD2. This CDR3 has 17 residues. Trimming cost V 0 bases and J 4 bases; bases outside gene matches: 7. The germline V gene encodes CDR1 SNHLY and CDR2 FYNNEI.